This TCR beta chain was observed in a study of blood T cell repertoires in COVID-19. The overall study: Acute and convalescent COVID-19 specimens originated in the United States, Italy and Spain.

The CDR3 has 12 residues. V lost 3 bases and J 6 bases, leaving 9 bases between the germline ends. Germline values: CDR1 SGDLS, CDR2 YYNGEE. As originally analysed: Amplification with reference gene primers provided the estimates of nucleated cell counts. The data were produced by immunoSEQ multiplex PCR, yet TCRdb's version contains in-frame clones alone and is incomplete. Clone size and V and J calls were adopted from that table, with D and trimming inferred from the DNA. The data show about 250,000 clones, around 86% seen once. The chain uses TRBV9 and TRBJ1-2; D may be TRBD1 (6 bases). The sequenced sample was peripheral blood. The TCR sequence derives from a woman aged 60-75 years who had recovered from COVID-19. The CDR3 DNA reads TGTGCCAGCAGCGGGCAGGGGCATGGCTACACCTTC. This encodes CASSGQGHGYTF.